This TCR beta chain derives from a study of Ad26.COV2.S vaccination and SARS-CoV-2 variants. Looked up from germline, CDR1 is MDHEN and CDR2 is SYDVKM. The V end was cut by 8 bases, the J end by 8 bases, with 18 bases between. The CDR3 extends over 13 amino acids. This clone was recorded only once. What it binds is unknown. Measured with immunoSEQ multiplex PCR; TCRdb has only the in-frame clones, and not every one. Here the sample spans 510,000 or so clones, around nine tenths being singletons. Specified treatment: about 20 received Ad26.COV2.S at low or high dose, single or two shots; several received placebo; per-sample allocation not given. Samples were taken on day 63 after the first vaccine or placebo injection. Aged 18-55 years, donor was enrolled in Boston in 2020. Broader study findings: Overall T cell responses may have been underestimated by the analyses of TCR breadth and depth.

V usage is TRBV28 and J usage is TRBJ1-2; D may be TRBD1 (5 bases). The sample consisted of peripheral blood, taken in a trial of Ad26.COV2.S vaccine versus placebo. This clonotype originated in a person between 18 and 65 years old who received the Ad26.COV2.S COVID-19 vaccine or a placebo. The CDR3 reads CASGFWGVDGYTF. The DNA of the CDR3 is TGTGCCAGCGGCTTTTGGGGGGTCGACGGCTACACCTTC.